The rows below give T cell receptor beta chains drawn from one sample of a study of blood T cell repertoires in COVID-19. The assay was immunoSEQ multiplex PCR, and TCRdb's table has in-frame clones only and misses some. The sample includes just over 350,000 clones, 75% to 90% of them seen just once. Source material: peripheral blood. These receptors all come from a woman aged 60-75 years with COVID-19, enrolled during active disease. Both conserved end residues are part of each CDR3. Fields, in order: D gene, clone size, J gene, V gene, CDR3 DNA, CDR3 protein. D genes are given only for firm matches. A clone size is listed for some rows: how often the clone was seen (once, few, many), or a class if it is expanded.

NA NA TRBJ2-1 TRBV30 TGTGCCTGGAGTCGCCCCCCCGGTGAGCAGTTCTTC CAWSRPPGEQFF
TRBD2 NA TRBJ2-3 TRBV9 TGTGCCAGCAGCTCGGGGGGGGTCACAGATACGCAGTATTTT CASSSGGVTDTQYF
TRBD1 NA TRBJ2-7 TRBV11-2 TGTGCCAGCAGCTTTACCGGGACAGGGGACTACGAGCAGTACTTC CASSFTGTGDYEQYF
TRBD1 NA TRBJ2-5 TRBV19 TGTGCCAGTAGTACTTGGACAGGGGGCTTTGAGACCCAGTACTTC CASSTWTGGFETQYF
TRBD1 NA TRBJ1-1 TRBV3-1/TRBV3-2 TGTGCCAGCAGCCGGCGACAGGGCCTCGGGGAGACCACTGAAGCTTTCTTT CASSRRQGLGETTEAFF
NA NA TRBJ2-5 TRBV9 TGTGCCAGCAGCGTAGTCCCCCTTGAGACCCAGTACTTC CASSVVPLETQYF
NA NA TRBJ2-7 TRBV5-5 TGTGCCAGCAGGAAAGAAGGGGCTGAATTCTACGAGCAGTACTTC CASRKEGAEFYEQYF
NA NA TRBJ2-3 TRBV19 TGTGCCAGTAGTATAGAAGGAGGGGACACAGATACGCAGTATTTT CASSIEGGDTDTQYF
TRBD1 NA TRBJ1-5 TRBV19 TGTGCCAGTAGTATAGACCCCCGGACAGGGGGCGGGGGCAATCAGCCCCAGCATTTT CASSIDPRTGGGGNQPQHF
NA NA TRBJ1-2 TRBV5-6 TGTGCCAGCAGCTTGAGAGACTATGGCTACACCTTC CASSLRDYGYTF
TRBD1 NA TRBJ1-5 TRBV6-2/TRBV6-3 TGTGCCAGCAGTTACGGGGGACAGCTTAATCAGCCCCAGCATTTT CASSYGGQLNQPQHF
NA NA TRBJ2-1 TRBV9 TGTGCCAGCAGCGTGGCAGGCCGGGGGAATGAGCAGTTCTTC CASSVAGRGNEQFF
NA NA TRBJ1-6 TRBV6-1 TGTGCCAGCAGTGAAAGGGCAGGGAAGAGCTCCTATAATTCACCCCTCCACTTT CASSERAGKSSYNSPLHF
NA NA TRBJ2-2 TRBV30 TGTGCCTGGAGTGTACCGGGATGGGGCGGGGAGCTGTTTTTT CAWSVPGWGGELFF
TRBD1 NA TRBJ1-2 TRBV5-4 TGTGCCAGCACAAGACAGGGTGGGGGCTACACCTTC CASTRQGGGYTF
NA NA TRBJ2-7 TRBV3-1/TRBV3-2 TGTGCCAGCAGCCCCGAAGGAGGGTACGAGCAGTACTTC CASSPEGGYEQYF
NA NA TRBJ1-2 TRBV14 TGTGCCAGCAGCCAAGCAGGGACAACCTCAGGTGGCTACACCTTC CASSQAGTTSGGYTF
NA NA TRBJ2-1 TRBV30 TGTGCCTGGAGTTCAACTCATGTCGGTGGTGAGCAGTTCTTC CAWSSTHVGGEQFF
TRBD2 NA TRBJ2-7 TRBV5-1 TGCGCCAGCAGCTTGGCCGTCGGACTAGCGGTTTACGAGCAGTACTTC CASSLAVGLAVYEQYF
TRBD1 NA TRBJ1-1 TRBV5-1 TGCGCCAGCAGCGACAGGGGCGGGTACACTGAAGCTTTCTTT CASSDRGGYTEAFF
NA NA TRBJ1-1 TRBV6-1 TGTGCCAGCAGTGAACGGACAGATTTGAATAGTGGCACTGAAGCTTTCTTT CASSERTDLNSGTEAFF
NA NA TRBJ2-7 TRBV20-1 TGCAGTGCCCGGGGGTCCTACGAGCAGTACTTC CSARGSYEQYF
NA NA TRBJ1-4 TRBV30 TGTGCCTGGAGTAAGGGGAATAATGAAAAACTGTTTTTT CAWSKGNNEKLFF
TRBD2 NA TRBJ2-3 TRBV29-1 TGCAGCGTCTCCCTAGCGGGGGTGGCTGGGAATACGCAGTATTTT CSVSLAGVAGNTQYF
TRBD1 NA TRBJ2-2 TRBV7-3 TGTGCCAGCAGCTCCCTGGACAGGGACACCGGGGAGCTGTTTTTT CASSSLDRDTGELFF
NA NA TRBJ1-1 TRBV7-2 TGTGCCAGCGCCATCGGGGGGGTGAGCACTGAAGCTTTCTTT CASAIGGVSTEAFF
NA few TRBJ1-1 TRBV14 TGTGCCAGCAGCCTACTTGAGGGAACTGAAGCTTTCTTT CASSLLEGTEAFF
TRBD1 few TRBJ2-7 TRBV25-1 TGTGCCAGCGGATCACTTCGGGACAGATTATACGAGCAGTACTTC CASGSLRDRLYEQYF
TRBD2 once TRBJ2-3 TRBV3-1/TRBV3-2 TGTGCCAGCAGCCAAGAAAGTGGACTAGCGGTTACAGATACGCAGTATTTT CASSQESGLAVTDTQYF
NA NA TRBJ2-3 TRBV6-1 TGTGCCAGCAGTGAAGACAGAGATACGCAGTATTTT CASSEDRDTQYF
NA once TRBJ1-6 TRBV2 TGTGCCAGCAGTGAACGGGGAGGAGATTCACCCCTCCACTTT CASSERGGDSPLHF
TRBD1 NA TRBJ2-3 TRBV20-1 TGCAGTGCTAGATGGGACAGGAGGCAGTATTTT CSARWDRRQYF
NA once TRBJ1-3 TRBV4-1 TGCGCCAGCAGCCCTTTCTTTAGAAACACCATATATTTT CASSPFFRNTIYF
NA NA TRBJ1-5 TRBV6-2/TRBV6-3 TGTGCCAGCAGCGTTGGTGGCAACCCAATTAATCAGCCCCAGCATTTT CASSVGGNPINQPQHF
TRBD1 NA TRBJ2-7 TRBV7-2 TGTGCCAGCAGCTTAGCAGGGGGCGGTTACGAGCAGTACTTC CASSLAGGGYEQYF
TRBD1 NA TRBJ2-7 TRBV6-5 TGTGCCAGCAGTCGGGACAGGGAGTACGAGCAGTACTTC CASSRDREYEQYF
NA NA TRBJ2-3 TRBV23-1 TGCGCCAGCAGTCAATCCCCGACAGCCGTTAGCACAGATACGCAGTATTTT CASSQSPTAVSTDTQYF
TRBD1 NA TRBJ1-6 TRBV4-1 TGCGCCAGCAGCCAACGGACAGGGGGAGGGGATAATTCACCCCTCCACTTT CASSQRTGGGDNSPLHF
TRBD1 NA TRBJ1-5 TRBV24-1 TGTGCCACCAGTGACCACCCTTTCGGGACAGGGAGGGGCCAGCCCCAGCATTTT CATSDHPFGTGRGQPQHF
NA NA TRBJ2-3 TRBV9 TGTGCCAGCAGCCCGGACTCCCGCACAGATACGCAGTATTTT CASSPDSRTDTQYF
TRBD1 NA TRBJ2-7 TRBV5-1 TGCGCCAGCAGCCCGGGACAGGTCTCCTACGAGCAGTACTTC CASSPGQVSYEQYF
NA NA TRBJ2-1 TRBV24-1 TGTGCCACCAGTGACCCAGACAGGGAGCAGTTCTTC CATSDPDREQFF
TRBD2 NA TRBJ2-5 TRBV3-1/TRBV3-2 TGTGCCAGCAGCCATTGGGCGGGGGGGTCTGAGACCCAGTACTTC CASSHWAGGSETQYF
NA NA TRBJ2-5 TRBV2 TGTGCCAGCAACAAAGGCGGGACCTCCCAAGAGACCCAGTACTTC CASNKGGTSQETQYF
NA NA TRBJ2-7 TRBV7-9 TGTGCCAGCAGCTTAGGGCGGGTTAGATCCTACGAGCAGTACTTC CASSLGRVRSYEQYF
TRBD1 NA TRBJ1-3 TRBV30 TGTGCCTCGGAGGTAGGGGGCCGGGGAAACACCATATATTTT CASEVGGRGNTIYF
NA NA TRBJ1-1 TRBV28 TGTGCCAGCAGCAAGGCCGGGGGGTACACTGAAGCTTTCTTT CASSKAGGYTEAFF
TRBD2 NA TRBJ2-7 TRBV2 TGTGCCAGCAGTGAAGATAGCGGGGGGGAAGAGCAGTACTTC CASSEDSGGEEQYF
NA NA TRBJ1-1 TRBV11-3 TGTGCCAGCAGCTTAGATTTTCAGGGTTTGAACACTGAAGCTTTCTTT CASSLDFQGLNTEAFF
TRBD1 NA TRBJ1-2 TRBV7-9 TGTGCCAGCAGCTTATCAGGGGGGACCTTC CASSLSGGTF
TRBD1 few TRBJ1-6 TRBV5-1 TGCGCCAGCAGCTTGGGGACAGGGAACTTCTCACCCCTCCACTTT CASSLGTGNFSPLHF
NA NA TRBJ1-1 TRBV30 TGTGCCTGGAGTAAGGGGGCTGAAGCTTTCTTT CAWSKGAEAFF
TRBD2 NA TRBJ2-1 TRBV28 TGTGCCAGTAGCGGGGGGGCTAGGAATGAGCAGTTCTTC CASSGGARNEQFF
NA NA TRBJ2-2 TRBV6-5 TGTGCCAGCAAAGAACAGGGAGCCGGGGAGCTGTTTTTT CASKEQGAGELFF
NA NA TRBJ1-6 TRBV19 TGTGCCAGTAGTTTAAGCGGGGGAGGATCACCCCTCCACTTT CASSLSGGGSPLHF
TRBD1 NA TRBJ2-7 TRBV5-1 TGCGCCAGCAGCTTAGACAGGGGAATTGAAGAGCAGTACTTC CASSLDRGIEEQYF
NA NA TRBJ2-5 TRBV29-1 TGCAGCGTTTCCGCGGCCGAGACCCAGTACTTC CSVSAAETQYF